This section outlines one T cell receptor beta chain sequence together with its context. Its specificity is unknown. The sample originates from a study of untreated major depressive disorder. This table comes from immunoSEQ multiplex PCR, and its TCRdb copy is limited to in-frame clones, with some not included. The table records about 21,000 clones, approximately 92% of them present only once. Study outcomes and limitations: TRBV25-01 and TRBV02-01 usage differences were not statistically significant. TRBV05-01 (Vbeta 5.1) usage was higher in CD4+ T cells of depressed patients than controls.

V was clipped by 1 base and J by 2 bases, with 12 bases between them. CDR1 SGHTA and CDR2 FQGNSA come from the germline V gene. The CDR3 contains 15 residues. The genes are TRBV7-2 and TRBJ2-7, with TRBD2 as a possible D gene (6 bases). The sequence was collected from a man aged 30-40 years in good health. Sequencing used CD4+ T cells from PBMCs. In DNA, the CDR3 is TGTGCCAGCAGCTTAGGAAGCGGGTGGACCTACGAGCAGTACTTC. This translates into CASSLGSGWTYEQYF.